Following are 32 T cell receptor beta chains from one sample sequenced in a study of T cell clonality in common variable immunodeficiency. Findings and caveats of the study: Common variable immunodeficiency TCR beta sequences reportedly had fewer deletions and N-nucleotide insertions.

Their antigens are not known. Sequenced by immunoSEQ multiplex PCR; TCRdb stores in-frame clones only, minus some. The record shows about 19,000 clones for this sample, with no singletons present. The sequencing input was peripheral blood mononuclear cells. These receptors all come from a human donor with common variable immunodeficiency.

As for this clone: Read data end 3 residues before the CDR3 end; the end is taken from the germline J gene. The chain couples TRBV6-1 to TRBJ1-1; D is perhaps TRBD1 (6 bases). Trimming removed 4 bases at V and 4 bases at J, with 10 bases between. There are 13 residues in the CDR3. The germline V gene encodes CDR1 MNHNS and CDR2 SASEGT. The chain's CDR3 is CASSARGGTEAFF. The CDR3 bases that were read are TGTGCCAGCAGTGCCAGGGGCGGCACTGAA.

The CDR3 reads CASSWSSGVPNEQFF. The covered CDR3 bases are TGTGCCAGCAGCTGGTCTAGCGGGGTTCCCAATGAG. The chain has TRBV7-6 and TRBJ2-1; TRBD2 matches 9 bases. The CDR3 end is not reached by the read, which stops 3 residues before it; the germline J gene fills it in. The CDR3 consists of 15 residues. V shed 4 bases and J 6 bases; nucleotides not matched to a gene: 7. Germline values: CDR1 SGHVS, CDR2 FNYEAQ.

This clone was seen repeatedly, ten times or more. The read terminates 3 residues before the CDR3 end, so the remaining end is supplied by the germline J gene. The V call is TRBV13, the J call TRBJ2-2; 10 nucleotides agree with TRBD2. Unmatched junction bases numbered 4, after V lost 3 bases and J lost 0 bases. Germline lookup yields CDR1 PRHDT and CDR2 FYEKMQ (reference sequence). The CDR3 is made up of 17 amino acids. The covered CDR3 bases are TGTGCCAGCAGCTTTAATGGACTAGCGGCGAACACCGGGGAG. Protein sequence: CASSFNGLAANTGE. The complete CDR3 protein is CASSFNGLAANTGELFF.

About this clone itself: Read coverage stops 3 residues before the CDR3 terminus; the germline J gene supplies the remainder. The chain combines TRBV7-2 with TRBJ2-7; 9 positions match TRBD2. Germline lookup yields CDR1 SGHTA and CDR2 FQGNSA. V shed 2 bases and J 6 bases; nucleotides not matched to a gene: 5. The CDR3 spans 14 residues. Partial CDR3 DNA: TGTGCCAGCAGCTTAAGGCGGGAGGGCCTCGAG. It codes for CASSLRREGLE. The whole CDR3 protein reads CASSLRREGLEQYF.

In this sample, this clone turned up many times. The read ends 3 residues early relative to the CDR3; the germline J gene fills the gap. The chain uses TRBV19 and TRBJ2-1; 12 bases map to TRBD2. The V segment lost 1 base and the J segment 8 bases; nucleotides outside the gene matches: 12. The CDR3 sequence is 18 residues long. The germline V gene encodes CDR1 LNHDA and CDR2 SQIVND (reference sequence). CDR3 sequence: CASSIGRTSGGKGHEQFF. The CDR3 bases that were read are TGTGCCAGTAGTATAGGTCGTACTAGCGGGGGGAAAGGGCATGAG.

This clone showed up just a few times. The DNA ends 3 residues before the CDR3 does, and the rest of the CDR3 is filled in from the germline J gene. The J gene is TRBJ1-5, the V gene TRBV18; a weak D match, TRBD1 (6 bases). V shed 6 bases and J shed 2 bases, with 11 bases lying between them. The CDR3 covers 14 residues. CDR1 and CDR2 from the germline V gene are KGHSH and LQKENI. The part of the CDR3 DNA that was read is TGTGCCAGCTCCCAACAGGGTGGCAATCAGCCC. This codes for CASSQQGGNQP. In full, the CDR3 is CASSQQGGNQPQHF.

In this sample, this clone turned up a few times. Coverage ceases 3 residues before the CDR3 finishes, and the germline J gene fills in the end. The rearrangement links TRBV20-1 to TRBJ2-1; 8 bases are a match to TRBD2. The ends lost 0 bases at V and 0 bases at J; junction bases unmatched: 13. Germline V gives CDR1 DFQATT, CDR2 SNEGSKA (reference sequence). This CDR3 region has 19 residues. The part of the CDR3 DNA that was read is TGCAGTGCTAGAGATTACGATTCGGGAGCGGGGGCCTCCTACAATGAG. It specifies CSARDYDSGAGASYNE. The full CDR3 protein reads CSARDYDSGAGASYNEQFF.

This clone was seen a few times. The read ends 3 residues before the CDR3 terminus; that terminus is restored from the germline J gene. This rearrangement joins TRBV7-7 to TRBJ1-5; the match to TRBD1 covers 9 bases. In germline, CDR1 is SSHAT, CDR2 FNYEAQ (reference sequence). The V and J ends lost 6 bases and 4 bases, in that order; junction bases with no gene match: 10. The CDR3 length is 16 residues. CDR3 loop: CASSYKDRGQNQPQHF. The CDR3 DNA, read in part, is TGTGCCAGCAGTTACAAGGACAGGGGTCAAAATCAGCCC.

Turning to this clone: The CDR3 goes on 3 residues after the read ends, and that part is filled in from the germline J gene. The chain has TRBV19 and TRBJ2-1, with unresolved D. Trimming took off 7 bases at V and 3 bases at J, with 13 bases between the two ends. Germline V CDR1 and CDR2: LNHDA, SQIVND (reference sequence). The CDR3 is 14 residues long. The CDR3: CASKVFSDYNEQFF. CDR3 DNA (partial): TGTGCCAGTAAGGTTTTCTCCGACTACAATGAG.

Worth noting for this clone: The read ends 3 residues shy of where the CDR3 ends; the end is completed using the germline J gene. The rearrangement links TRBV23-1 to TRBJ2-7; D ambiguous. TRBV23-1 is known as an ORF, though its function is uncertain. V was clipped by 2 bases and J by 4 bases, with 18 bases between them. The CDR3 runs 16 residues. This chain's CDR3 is CASSQPTTTERYEQYF. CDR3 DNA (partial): TGCGCCAGCAGTCAACCCACCACTACCGAAAGATACGAG.

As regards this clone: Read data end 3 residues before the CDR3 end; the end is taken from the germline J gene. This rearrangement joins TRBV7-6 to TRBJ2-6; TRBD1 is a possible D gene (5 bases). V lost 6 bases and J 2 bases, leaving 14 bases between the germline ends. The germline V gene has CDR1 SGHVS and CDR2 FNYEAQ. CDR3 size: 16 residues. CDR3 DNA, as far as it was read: TGTGCCAGCAGACCCCTTCAGGGTGCTGGGGCCAACGTC. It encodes CASRPLQGAGANV. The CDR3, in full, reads CASRPLQGAGANVLTF.

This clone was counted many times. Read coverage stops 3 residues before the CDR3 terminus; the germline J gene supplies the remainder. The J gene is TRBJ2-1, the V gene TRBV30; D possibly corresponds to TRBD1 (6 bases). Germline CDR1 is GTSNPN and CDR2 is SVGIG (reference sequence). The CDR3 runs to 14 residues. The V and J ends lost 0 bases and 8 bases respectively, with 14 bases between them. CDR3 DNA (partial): TGTGCCTGGAGTGTCTTGGGGGCAGGCGATGAG. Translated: CAWSVLGAGDE. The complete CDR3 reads CAWSVLGAGDEQFF.

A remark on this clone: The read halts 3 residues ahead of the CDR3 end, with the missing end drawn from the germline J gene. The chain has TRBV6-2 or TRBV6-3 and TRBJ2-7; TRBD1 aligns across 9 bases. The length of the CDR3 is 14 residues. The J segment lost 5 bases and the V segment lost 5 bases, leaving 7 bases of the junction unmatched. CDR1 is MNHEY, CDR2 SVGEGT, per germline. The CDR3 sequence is CASSLTQGADEQYF. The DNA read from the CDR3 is TGTGCCAGCAGTCTAACACAGGGGGCGGACGAG.

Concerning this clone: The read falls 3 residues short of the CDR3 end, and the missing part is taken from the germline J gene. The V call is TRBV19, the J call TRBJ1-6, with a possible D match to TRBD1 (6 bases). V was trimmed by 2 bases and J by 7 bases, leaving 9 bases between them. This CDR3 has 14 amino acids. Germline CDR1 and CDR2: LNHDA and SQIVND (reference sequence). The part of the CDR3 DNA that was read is TGTGCCAGTAGTATATCAACAGGGAATTCACCC. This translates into CASSISTGNSP. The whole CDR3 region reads CASSISTGNSPLHF.

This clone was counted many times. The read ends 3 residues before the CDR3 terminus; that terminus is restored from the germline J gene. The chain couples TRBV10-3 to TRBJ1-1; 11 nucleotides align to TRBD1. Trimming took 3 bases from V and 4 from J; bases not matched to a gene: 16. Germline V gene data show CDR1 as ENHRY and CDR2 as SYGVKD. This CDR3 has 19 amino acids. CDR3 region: CAISDRWRDRGIGCTEAFF. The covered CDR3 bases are TGTGCCATCAGTGACCGCTGGAGGGACAGGGGGATAGGGTGCACTGAA.

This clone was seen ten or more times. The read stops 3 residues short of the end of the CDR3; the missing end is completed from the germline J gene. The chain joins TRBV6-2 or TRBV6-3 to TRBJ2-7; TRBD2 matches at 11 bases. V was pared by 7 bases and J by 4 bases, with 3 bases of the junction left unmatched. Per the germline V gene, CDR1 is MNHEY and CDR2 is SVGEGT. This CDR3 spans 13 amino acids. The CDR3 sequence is CASNVAGGYEQYF. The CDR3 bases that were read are TGTGCCAGCAATGTAGCGGGAGGGTACGAG.

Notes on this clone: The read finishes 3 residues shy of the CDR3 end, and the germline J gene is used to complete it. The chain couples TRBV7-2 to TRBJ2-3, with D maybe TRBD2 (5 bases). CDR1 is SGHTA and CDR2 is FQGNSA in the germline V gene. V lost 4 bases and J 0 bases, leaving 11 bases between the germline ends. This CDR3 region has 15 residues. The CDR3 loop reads CASSSLLVSTDTQYF. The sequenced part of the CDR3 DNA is TGTGCCAGCAGCTCCTTACTAGTAAGCACAGATACG.

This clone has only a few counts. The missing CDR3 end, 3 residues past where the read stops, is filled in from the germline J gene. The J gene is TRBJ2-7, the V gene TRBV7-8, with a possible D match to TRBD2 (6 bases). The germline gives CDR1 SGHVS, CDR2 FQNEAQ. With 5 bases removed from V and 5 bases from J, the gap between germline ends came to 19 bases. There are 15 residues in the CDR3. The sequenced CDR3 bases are TGTGCCAGCAGCCCAAGTCTGGGAGGACTTCACGAG. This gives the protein CASSPSLGGLHE. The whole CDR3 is CASSPSLGGLHEQYF.

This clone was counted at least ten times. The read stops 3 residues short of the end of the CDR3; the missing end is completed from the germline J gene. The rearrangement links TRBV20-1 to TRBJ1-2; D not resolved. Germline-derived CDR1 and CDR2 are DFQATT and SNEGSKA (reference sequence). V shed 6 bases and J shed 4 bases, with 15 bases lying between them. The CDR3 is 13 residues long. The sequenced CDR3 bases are TGCAGTGCCATCGGGGTGTCCCTCTATGGC. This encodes CSAIGVSLYG. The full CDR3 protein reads CSAIGVSLYGYTF.

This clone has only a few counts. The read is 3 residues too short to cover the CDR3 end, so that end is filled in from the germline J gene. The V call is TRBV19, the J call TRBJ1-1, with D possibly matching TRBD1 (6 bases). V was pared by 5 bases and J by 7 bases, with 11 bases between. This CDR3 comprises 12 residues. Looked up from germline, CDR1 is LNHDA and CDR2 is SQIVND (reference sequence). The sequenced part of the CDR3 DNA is TGTGCCAGTAGTGCCCAACAGGGTGAA. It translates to CASSAQQGE. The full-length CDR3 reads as CASSAQQGEAFF.

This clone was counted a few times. CDR3: CASSTRDRLLEQYF. CDR3 DNA (partial): TGTGCCAGCAGCACCCGGGACAGGTTGCTCGAG. This chain joins TRBV7-2 and TRBJ2-7; 8 positions match TRBD1. The read terminates 3 residues before the CDR3 end, so the remaining end is supplied by the germline J gene. The CDR3 has 14 amino acids. Germline V lookup: CDR1 SGHTA, CDR2 FQGNSA. J lost 6 bases, V lost 5 bases, and 9 bases had no gene match. Looking up the rest from reference TRBV7-2 and TRBJ2-7 gives the full variable domain: GAGVSQSPSNKVTEKGKDVELRCDPISGHTALYWYRQSLGQGLEFLIYFQGNSAPDKSGLPSDRFSAERTGGSVSTLTIQRTQQEDSAVYLCASSTRDRLLEQYFGPGTRLTVT.

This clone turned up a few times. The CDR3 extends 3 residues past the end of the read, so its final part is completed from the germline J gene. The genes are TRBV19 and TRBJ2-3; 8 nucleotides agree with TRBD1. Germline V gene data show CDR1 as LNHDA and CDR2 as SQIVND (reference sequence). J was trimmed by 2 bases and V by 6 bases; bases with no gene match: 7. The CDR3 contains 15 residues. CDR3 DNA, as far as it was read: TGTGCCAGTAGCCAATCGGGACAGGCCACAGATACG. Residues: CASSQSGQATDT. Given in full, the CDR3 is CASSQSGQATDTQYF.

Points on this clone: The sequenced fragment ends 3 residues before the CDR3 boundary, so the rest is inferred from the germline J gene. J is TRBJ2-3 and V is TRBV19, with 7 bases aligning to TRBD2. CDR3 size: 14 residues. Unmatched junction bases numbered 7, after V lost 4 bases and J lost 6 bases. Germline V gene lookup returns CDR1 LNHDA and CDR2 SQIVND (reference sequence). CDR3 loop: CASSRVYGGDTQYF. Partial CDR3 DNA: TGTGCCAGTAGTAGGGTCTACGGGGGGGATACG.

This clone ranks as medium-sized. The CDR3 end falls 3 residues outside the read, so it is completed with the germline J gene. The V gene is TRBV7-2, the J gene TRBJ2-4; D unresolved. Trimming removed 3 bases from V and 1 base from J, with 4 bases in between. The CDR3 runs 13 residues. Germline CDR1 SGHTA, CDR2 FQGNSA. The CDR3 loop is CASSFSAKNIQYF. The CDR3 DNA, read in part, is TGTGCCAGCAGCTTTTCTGCCAAAAACATT. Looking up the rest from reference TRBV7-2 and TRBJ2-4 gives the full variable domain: GAGVSQSPSNKVTEKGKDVELRCDPISGHTALYWYRQSLGQGLEFLIYFQGNSAPDKSGLPSDRFSAERTGGSVSTLTIQRTQQEDSAVYLCASSFSAKNIQYFGAGTRLSVL.

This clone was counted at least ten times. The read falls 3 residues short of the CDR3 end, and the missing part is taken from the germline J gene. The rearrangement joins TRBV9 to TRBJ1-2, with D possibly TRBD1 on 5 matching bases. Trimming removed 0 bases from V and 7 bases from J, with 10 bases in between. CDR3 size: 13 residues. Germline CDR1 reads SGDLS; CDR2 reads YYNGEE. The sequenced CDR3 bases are TGTGCCAGCAGCGTAGAAGGGGATGGTGGC. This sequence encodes CASSVEGDGG. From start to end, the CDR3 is CASSVEGDGGYTF.

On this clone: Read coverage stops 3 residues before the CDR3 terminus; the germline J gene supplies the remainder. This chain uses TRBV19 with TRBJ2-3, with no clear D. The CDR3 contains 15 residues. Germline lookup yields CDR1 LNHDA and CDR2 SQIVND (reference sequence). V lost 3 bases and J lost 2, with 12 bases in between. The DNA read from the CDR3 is TGTGCCAGTAGTATGGGCACAATCACCACAGATACG. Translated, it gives CASSMGTITTDT. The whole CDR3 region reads CASSMGTITTDTQYF. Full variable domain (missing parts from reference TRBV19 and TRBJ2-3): DGGITQSPKYLFRKEGQNVTLSCEQNLNHDAMYWYRQDPGQGLRLIYYSQIVNDFQKGDIAEGYSVSREKKESFPLTVTSAQKNPTAFYLCASSMGTITTDTQYFGPGTRLTVL.

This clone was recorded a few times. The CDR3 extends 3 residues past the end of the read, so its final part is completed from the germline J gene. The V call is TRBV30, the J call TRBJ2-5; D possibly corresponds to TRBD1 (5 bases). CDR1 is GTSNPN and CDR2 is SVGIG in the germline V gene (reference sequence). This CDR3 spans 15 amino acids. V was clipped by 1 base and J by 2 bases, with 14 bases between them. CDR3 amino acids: CAWSEGWGSQETQYF. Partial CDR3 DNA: TGTGCCTGGAGTGAGGGTTGGGGCAGTCAAGAGACC. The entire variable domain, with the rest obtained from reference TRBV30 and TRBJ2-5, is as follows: SQTIHQWPATLVQPVGSPLSLECTVEGTSNPNLYWYRQAAGRGLQLLFYSVGIGQISSEVPQNLSASRPQDRQFILSSKKLLLSDSGFYLCAWSEGWGSQETQYFGPGTRLLVL.

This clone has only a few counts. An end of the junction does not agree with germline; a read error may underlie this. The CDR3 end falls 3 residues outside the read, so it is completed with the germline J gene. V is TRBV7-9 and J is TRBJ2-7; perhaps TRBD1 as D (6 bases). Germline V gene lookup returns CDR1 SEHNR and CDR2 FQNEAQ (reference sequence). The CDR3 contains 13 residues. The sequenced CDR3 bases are TGTTCCAGCAGCTTAGGACAGCCTTACGAG. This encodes CSSSLGQPYE. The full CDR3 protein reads CSSSLGQPYEQYF.

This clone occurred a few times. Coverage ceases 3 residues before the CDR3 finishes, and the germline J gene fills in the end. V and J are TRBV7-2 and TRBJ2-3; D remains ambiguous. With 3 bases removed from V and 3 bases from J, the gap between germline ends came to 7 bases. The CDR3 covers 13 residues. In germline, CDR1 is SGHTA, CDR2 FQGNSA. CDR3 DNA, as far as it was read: TGTGCCAGCAGCTTCCGAAGGACAGATACG. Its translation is CASSFRRTDT. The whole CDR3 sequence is CASSFRRTDTQYF.

Incomplete CDR3 DNA: TGTGCCAGCAGTGGGGACAGCCTCACAGATACG. This encodes CASSGDSLTDT. The complete CDR3 sequence is CASSGDSLTDTQYF. This sequence joins TRBV2 and TRBJ2-3; 7 bases agree with TRBD1. The read ends 3 residues shy of where the CDR3 ends; the end is completed using the germline J gene. Germline lookup yields CDR1 SNHLY and CDR2 FYNNEI. V lost 4 bases to trimming and J lost 2 bases; unmatched junction nucleotides: 3. The CDR3 sequence is 14 residues long. Using reference TRBV2 and TRBJ2-3 for the parts outside the CDR3, the full variable domain is EPEVTQTPSHQVTQMGQEVILRCVPISNHLYFYWYRQILGQKVEFLVSFYNNEISEKSEIFDDQFSVERPDGSNFTLKIRSTKLEDSAMYFCASSGDSLTDTQYFGPGTRLTVL.

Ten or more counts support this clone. The sequenced part of the CDR3 DNA is TGTGCCAGCAGTTTCGTAGCTAACACCGGGGAG. This gives the protein CASSFVANTGE. The CDR3, in full, reads CASSFVANTGELFF. This rearrangement joins TRBV28 to TRBJ2-2; D remains ambiguous. The read terminates 3 residues ahead of where the CDR3 ends, so the germline J gene completes it. This CDR3 is built from 14 residues. Germline V gene lookup returns CDR1 MDHEN and CDR2 SYDVKM. The V end lost 3 bases, the J end lost 2 bases, and 7 bases lay between the germline ends. Looking up the rest from reference TRBV28 and TRBJ2-2 gives the full variable domain: DVKVTQSSRYLVKRTGEKVFLECVQDMDHENMFWYRQDPGLGLRLIYFSYDVKMKEKGDIPEGYSVSREKKERFSLILESASTNQTSMYLCASSFVANTGELFFGEGSRLTVL.

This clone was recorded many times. CDR3 bases read: TGCGCCAGCAGCGACCTTGGTTTCTCCGGACTAGGGGGGGACAATGAG. Translated: CASSDLGFSGLGGDNE. The whole CDR3 region reads CASSDLGFSGLGGDNEQFF. The chain combines TRBV5-1 with TRBJ2-1, with a weak D call TRBD2 (7 bases). From the germline J gene comes the end of the CDR3, since the read stops 3 residues before it. This CDR3 has 19 amino acids. The V gene lost 4 bases and the J gene lost 5 bases, with 28 bases spanning the gap. CDR1 SGHRS and CDR2 YFSETQ come from the germline V gene.